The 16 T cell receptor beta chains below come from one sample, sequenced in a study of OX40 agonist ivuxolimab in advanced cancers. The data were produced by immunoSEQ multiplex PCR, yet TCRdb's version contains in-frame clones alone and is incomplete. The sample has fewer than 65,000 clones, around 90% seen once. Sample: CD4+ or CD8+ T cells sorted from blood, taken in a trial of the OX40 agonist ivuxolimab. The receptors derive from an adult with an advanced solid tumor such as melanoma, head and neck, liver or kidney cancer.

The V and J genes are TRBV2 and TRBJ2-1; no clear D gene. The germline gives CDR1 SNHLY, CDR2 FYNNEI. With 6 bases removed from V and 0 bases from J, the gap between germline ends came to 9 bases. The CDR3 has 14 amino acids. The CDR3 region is CASRSVGSYNEQFF. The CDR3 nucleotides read TGTGCCAGCAGATCGGTGGGCTCCTACAATGAGCAGTTCTTC.

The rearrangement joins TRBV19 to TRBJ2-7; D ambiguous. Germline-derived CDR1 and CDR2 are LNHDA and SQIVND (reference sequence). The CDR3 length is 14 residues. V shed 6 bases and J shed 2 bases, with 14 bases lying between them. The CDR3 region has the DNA TGTGCCAGTAGCTTTACCTTTGGGACCTACGAGCAGTACTTC. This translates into CASSFTFGTYEQYF.

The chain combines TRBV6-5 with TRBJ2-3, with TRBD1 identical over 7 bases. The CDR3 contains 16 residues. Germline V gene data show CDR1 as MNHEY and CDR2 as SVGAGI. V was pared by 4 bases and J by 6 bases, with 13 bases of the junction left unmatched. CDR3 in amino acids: CASSSYFGQAPDTQYF. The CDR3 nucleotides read TGTGCCAGCAGTTCCTATTTCGGACAGGCCCCCGATACGCAGTATTTT.

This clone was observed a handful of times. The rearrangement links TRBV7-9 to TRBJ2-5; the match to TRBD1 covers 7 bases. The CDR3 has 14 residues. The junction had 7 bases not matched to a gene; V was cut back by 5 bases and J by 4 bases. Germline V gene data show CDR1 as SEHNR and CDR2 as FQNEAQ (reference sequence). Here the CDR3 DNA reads TGTGCCAGCAGCACCCGGACAGGTAGAGAGACCCAGTACTTC. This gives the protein CASSTRTGRETQYF.

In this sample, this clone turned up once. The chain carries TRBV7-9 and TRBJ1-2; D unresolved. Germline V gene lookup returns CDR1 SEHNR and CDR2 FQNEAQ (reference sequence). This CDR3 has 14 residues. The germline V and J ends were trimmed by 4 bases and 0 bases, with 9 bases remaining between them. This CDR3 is CASSSRQANYGYTF. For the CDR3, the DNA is TGTGCCAGCAGCTCGCGACAAGCTAACTATGGCTACACCTTC.

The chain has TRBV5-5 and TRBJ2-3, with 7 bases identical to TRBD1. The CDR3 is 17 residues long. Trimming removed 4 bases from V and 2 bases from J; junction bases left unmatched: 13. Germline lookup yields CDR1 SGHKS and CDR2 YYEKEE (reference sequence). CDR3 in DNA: TGTGCCAGCAGCCCGGGACAGCTACTTTATTCCACAGATACGCAGTATTTT. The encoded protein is CASSPGQLLYSTDTQYF.

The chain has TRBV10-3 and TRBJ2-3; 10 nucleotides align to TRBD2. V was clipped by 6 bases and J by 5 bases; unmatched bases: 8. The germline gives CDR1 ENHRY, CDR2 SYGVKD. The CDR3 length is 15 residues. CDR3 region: CAIRSSGSSEDTQYF. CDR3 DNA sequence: TGTGCCATCAGGTCTAGCGGGAGTTCGGAAGATACGCAGTATTTT.

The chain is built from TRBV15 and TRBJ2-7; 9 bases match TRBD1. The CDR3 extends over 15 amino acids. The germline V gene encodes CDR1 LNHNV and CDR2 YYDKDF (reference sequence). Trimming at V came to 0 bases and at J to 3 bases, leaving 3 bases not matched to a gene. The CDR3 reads CATSREGTGYYEQYF. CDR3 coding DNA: TGTGCCACCAGCAGAGAAGGGACAGGGTACTACGAGCAGTACTTC.

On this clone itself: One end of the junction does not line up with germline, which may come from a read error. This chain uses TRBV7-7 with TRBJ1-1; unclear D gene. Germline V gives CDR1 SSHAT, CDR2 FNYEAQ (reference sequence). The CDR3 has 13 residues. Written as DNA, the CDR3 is TGTGCTAGCAGCGAAGACAAGAACACTGAAGCTTTCTTT. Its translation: CASSEDKNTEAFF. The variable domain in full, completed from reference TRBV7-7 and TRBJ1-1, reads GAGVSQSPRYKVTKRGQDVTLRCDPISSHATLYWYQQALGQGPEFLTYFNYEAQPDKSGLPSDRFSAERPEGSISTLTIQRTEQRDSAMYRCASSEDKNTEAFFGQGTRLTVV.

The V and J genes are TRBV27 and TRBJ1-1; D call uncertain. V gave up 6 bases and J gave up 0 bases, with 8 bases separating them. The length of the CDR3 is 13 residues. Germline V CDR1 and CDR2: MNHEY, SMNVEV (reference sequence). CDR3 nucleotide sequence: TGTGCCAGCAGGGTGGGATTGAACACTGAAGCTTTCTTT. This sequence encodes CASRVGLNTEAFF.

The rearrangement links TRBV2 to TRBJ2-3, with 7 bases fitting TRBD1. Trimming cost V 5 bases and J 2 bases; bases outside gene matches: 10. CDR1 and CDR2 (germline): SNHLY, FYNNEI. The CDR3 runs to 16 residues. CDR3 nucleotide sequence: TGTGCCAGCAGTATGACCCAGGGGGAGAACACAGATACGCAGTATTTT. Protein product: CASSMTQGENTDTQYF.

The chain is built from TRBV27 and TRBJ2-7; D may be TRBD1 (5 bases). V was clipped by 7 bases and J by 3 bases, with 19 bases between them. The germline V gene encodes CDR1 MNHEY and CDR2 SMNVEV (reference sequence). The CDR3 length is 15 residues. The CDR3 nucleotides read TGTGCCAGCACATATTTTGGGGCGTCGGTCTACGAGCAGTACTTC. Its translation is CASTYFGASVYEQYF.

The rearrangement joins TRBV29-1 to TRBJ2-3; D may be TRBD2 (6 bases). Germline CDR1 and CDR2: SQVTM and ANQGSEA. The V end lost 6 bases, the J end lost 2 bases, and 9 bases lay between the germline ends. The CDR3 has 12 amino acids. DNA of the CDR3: TGCAGCGTGCTAGCGATCACAGATACGCAGTATTTT. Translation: CSVLAITDTQYF.

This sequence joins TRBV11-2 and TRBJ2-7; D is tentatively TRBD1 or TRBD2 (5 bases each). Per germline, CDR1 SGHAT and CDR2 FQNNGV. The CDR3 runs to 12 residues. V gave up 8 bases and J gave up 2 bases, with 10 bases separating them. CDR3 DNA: TGTGCCAGCGGTCTGGGGGCCTACGAGCAGTACGTC. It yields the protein CASGLGAYEQYV.

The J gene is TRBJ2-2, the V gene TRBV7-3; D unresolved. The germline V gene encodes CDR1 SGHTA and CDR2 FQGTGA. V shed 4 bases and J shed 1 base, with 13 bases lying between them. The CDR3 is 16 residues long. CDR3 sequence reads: CASSSWDKKNTGELFF. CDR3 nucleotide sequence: TGTGCCAGCAGCTCATGGGATAAGAAGAACACCGGGGAGCTGTTTTTT. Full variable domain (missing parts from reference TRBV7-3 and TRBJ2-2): GAGVSQTPSNKVTEKGKYVELRCDPISGHTALYWYRQSLGQGPEFLIYFQGTGAADDSGLPNDRFFAVRPEGSVSTLKIQRTERGDSAVYLCASSSWDKKNTGELFFGEGSRLTVL.

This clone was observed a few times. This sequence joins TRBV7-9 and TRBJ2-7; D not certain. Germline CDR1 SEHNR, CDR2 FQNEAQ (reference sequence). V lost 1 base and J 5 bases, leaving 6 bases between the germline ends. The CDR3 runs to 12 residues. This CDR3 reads CASSLGEDEQYF. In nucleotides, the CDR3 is TGTGCCAGCAGCTTAGGCGAGGACGAGCAGTACTTC.